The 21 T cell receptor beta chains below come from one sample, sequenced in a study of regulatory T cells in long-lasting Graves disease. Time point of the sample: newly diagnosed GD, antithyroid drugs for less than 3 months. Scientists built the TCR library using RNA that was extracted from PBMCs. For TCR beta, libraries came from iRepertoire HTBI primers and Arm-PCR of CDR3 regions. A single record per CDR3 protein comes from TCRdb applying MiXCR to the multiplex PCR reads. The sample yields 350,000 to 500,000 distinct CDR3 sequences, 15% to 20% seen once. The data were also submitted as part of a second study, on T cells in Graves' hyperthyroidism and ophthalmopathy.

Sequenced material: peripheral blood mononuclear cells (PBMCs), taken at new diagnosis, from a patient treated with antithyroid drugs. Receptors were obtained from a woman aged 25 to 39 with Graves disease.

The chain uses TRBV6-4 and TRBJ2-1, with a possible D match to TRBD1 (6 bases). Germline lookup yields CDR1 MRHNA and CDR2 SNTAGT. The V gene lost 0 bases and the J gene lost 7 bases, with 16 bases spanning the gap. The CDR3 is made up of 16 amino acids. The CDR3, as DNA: TGTGCCAGCAGTGACTCGGTGGGGGCCTTGAGGAATGAGCAGTTCTTC. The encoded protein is CASSDSVGALRNEQFF.

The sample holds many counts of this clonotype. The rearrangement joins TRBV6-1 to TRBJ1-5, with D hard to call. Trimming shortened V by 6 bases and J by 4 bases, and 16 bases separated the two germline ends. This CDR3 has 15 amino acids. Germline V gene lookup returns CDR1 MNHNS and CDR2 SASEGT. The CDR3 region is CASSPDGWVNQPQHF. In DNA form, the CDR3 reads TGTGCCAGCAGCCCCGACGGCTGGGTAAATCAGCCCCAGCATTTT.

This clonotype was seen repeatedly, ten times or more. CDR3 sequence (DNA): TGTGCCAGCAGAACGGGAGGGCCGGCCGGTACGCAGTATTTT. Translated, it gives CASRTGGPAGTQYF. The gene calls are TRBV28 and TRBJ2-3; 8 bases line up with TRBD2. The CDR3 spans 14 residues. Unmatched junction bases numbered 10, after V lost 6 bases and J lost 8 bases. Germline values: CDR1 MDHEN, CDR2 SYDVKM.

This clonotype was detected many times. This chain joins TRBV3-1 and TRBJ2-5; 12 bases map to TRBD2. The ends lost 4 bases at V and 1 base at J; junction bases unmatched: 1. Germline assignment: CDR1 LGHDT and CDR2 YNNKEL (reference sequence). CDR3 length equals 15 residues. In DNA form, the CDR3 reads TGTGCCAGCAGCCGACTAGCGGGAGTCCAAGAGACCCAGTACTTC. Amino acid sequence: CASSRLAGVQETQYF.

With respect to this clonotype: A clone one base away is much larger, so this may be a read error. DNA of the CDR3: TGTGCCAGCAGTTACTCGACTTCTCCGGGACAGTGGAAAACCTACGAGCAGTACTTC. This sequence encodes CASSYSTSPGQWKTYEQYF. V is TRBV6-2 or TRBV6-3 and J is TRBJ2-7, with TRBD1 matching 7 bases. The length of the CDR3 is 19 residues. J lost 2 bases, V lost 0 bases, and 16 bases had no gene match. Germline CDR1 MNHEY, CDR2 SVGEGT.

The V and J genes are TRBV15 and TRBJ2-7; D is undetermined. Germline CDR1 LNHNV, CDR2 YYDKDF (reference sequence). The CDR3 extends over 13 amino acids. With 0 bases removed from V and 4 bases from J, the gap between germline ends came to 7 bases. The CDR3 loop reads CATSRDPGYEQYF. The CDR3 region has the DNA TGTGCCACCAGCAGAGATCCCGGATACGAGCAGTACTTC.

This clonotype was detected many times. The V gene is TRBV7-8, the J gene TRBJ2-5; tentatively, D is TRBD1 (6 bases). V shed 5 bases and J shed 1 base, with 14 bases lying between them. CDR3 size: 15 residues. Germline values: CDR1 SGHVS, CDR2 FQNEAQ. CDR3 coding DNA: TGTGCCAGCAGCCCTAACGGACAGATCCAAGAGACCCAGTACTTC. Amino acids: CASSPNGQIQETQYF.

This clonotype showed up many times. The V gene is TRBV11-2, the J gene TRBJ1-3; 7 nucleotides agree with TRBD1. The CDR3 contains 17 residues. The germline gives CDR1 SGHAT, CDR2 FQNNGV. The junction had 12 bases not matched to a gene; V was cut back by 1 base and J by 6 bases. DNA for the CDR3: TGTGCCAGCAGCTTAGGCGGAGGGGGCGCGGACGAAAACACCATATATTTT. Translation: CASSLGGGGADENTIYF.

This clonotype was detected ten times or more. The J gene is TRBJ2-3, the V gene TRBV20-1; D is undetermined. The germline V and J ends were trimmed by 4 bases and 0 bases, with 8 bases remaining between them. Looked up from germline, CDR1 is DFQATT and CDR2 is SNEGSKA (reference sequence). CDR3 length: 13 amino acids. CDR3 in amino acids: CSATRSSTDTQYF. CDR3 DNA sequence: TGCAGTGCTACCAGGTCTAGCACAGATACGCAGTATTTT.

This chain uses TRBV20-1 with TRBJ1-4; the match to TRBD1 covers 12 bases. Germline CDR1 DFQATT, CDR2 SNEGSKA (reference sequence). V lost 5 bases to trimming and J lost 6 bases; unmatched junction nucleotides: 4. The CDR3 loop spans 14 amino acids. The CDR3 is CSAAGTGGDEKLFF. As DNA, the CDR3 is TGCAGTGCTGCCGGGACAGGGGGCGATGAAAAACTGTTTTTT.

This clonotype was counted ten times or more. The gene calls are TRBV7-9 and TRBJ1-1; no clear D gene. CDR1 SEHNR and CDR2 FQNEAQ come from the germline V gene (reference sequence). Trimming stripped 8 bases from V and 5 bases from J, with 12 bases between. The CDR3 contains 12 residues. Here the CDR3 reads CASFGKGTEAFF. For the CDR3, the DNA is TGTGCCAGCTTCGGAAAAGGAACTGAAGCTTTCTTT.

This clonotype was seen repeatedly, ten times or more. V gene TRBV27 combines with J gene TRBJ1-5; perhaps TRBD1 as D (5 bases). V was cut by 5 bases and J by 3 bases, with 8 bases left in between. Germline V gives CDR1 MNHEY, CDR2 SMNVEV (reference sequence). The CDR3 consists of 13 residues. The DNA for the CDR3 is TGTGCCAGCAGTCGGACACCCAATCAGCCCCAGCATTTT. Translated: CASSRTPNQPQHF.

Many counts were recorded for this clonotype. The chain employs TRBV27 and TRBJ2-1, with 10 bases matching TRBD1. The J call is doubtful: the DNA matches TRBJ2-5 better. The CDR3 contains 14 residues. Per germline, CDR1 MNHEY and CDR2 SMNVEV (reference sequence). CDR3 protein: CASSSRQGAKTQYF. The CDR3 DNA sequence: TGTGCCAGCAGTTCACGACAGGGGGCGAAGACCCAGTACTTC.

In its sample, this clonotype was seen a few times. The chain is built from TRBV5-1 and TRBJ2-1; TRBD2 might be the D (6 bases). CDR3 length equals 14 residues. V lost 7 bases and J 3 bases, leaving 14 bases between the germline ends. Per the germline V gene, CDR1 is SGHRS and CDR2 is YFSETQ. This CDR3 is CASGGTHNYNEQFF. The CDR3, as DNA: TGCGCCAGCGGTGGGACTCATAACTACAATGAGCAGTTCTTC. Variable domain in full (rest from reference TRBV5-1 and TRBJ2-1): KAGVTQTPRYLIKTRGQQVTLSCSPISGHRSVSWYQQTPGQGLQFLFEYFSETQRNKGNFPGRFSGRQFSNSRSEMNVSTLELGDSALYLCASGGTHNYNEQFFGPGTRLTVL.

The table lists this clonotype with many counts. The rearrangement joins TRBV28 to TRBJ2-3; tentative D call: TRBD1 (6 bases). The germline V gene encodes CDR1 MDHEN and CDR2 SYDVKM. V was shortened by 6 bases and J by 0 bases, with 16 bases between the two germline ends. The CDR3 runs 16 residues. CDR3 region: CASSDTTGLSTDTQYF. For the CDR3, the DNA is TGTGCCAGCAGCGACACGACAGGTCTTAGCACAGATACGCAGTATTTT.

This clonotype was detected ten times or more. CDR3 DNA sequence: TGTGCCATCAGTGAGTCCCGTGCGGCCAACGAGCAGTTCTTC. Amino acid sequence: CAISESRAANEQFF. The genes are TRBV10-3 and TRBJ2-1; no definite D call. The V end was cut by 0 bases, the J end by 10 bases, with 13 bases between. The germline V gene has CDR1 ENHRY and CDR2 SYGVKD. The CDR3 length is 14 residues.

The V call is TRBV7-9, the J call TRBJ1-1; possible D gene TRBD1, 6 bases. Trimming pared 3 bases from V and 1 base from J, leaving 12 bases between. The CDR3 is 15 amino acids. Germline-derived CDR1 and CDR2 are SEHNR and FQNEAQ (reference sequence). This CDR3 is CASSFVRGGNTEAFF. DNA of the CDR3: TGTGCCAGCAGCTTCGTAAGGGGGGGGAACACTGAAGCTTTCTTT.

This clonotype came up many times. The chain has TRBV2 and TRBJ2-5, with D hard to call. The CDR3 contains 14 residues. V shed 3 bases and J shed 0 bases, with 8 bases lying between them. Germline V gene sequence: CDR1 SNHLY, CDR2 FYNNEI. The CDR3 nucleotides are TGTGCCAGCAGTGAGAGACGCAACCAAGAGACCCAGTACTTC. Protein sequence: CASSERRNQETQYF.

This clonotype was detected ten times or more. CDR3 protein: CASSPIGINQPQHF. The CDR3 DNA reads as TGTGCCAGCTCACCAATAGGGATAAATCAGCCCCAGCATTTT. The V and J genes are TRBV18 and TRBJ1-5; no clear D. V dropped 2 bases and J dropped 4 bases, with 9 bases sitting between them. Germline assignment: CDR1 KGHSH and CDR2 LQKENI. The CDR3 spans 14 residues.

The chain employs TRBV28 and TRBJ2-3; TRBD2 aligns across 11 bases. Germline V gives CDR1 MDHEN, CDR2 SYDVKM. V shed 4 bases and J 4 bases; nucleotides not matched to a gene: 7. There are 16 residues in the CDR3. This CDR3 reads CASSSMASGRPDTQYF. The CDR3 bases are TGTGCCAGCAGTTCTATGGCTAGCGGGAGGCCAGATACGCAGTATTTT.

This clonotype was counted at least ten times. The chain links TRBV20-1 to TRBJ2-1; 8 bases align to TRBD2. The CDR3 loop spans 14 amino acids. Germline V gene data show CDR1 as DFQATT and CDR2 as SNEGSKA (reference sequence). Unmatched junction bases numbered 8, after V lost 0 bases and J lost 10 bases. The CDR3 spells CSARDRGLVREQFF. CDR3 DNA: TGCAGTGCTAGAGATCGGGGACTAGTCAGGGAGCAGTTCTTC.